These 5 T cell receptor beta chains originate from one sample sequenced in a study of PD-L1 blockade in urothelial cancer. Sequencing was performed with immunoSEQ multiplex PCR; in TCRdb, only in-frame clones are kept and a portion is missing. The data show approximately 32,000 clones, roughly 82% seen once. Time point reported: pretreatment peripheral blood. The sample in question was PBMCs, obtained around atezolizumab (anti-PD-L1) treatment. The receptors come from a man aged 60-69 years with urothelial cancer.

The chain has TRBV27 and TRBJ1-5, with 10 bases identical to TRBD1. Germline V gene data show CDR1 as MNHEY and CDR2 as SMNVEV (reference sequence). The CDR3 is 15 amino acids. V trimming: 3 bases; J trimming: 2 bases; junction bases outside the gene matches: 1. CDR3 amino acids: CASSFGTGGNQPQHF. The CDR3 DNA reads as TGTGCCAGCAGTTTCGGGACAGGGGGCAATCAGCCCCAGCATTTT.

The chain recombines TRBV11-2 with TRBJ2-3; 11 bases are shared with TRBD1. Germline CDR1 reads SGHAT; CDR2 reads FQNNGV. J gave up 5 bases and V 5 bases, and 3 bases lay outside the gene matches. The CDR3 loop spans 14 amino acids. In nucleotides, the CDR3 is TGTGCCAGCAGCATGGACAGGGGGCAAGATACGCAGTATTTT. This translates into CASSMDRGQDTQYF.

The J gene is TRBJ2-1, the V gene TRBV11-2, with a possible D match to TRBD2 (5 bases). Trimming left V 5 bases short and J 10 bases short, with 15 bases between. Per the germline V gene, CDR1 is SGHAT and CDR2 is FQNNGV. The CDR3 has 13 residues. CDR3 amino acids: CASSELPWEEQFF. CDR3 nucleotide sequence: TGTGCCAGCAGCGAACTGCCCTGGGAGGAGCAGTTCTTC.

This clone was observed a handful of times. The chain links TRBV7-2 to TRBJ1-1; unclear D gene. Trimming took 3 bases from V and 3 from J, leaving 5 bases between them. The CDR3 runs to 12 residues. Germline V lookup: CDR1 SGHTA, CDR2 FQGNSA. The CDR3 DNA reads as TGTGCCAGCAGCTTCGGGGACACTGAAGCTTTCTTT. Protein sequence: CASSFGDTEAFF.

The V and J genes are TRBV7-8 and TRBJ2-7; 7 bases align to TRBD2. The germline V gene encodes CDR1 SGHVS and CDR2 FQNEAQ. The CDR3 has 15 amino acids. V lost 1 base, J lost 4 bases, and 7 bases stayed unmatched. As DNA, the CDR3 is TGTGCCAGCAGCTTAGACGGGCTAGCGGCTTACGAGCAGTACTTC. It translates to CASSLDGLAAYEQYF.